The rows below give T cell receptor beta chains drawn from one sample of a study of cytomegalovirus exposure and HLA in healthy donors. Using immunoSEQ multiplex PCR, the repertoire was profiled, and TCRdb retains in-frame clones only, with some absent. The repertoire consists of some 110,000 clones, with 60% to 80% occurring once and the leading ten covering 16%. Sequenced material: PBMCs. The receptors shown here come from a man between 50 and 59 years old in good health and CMV-seropositive. The CDR3 runs from the conserved cysteine through the conserved F or W. A D gene is named only where the DNA matches it firmly. Some rows have no size entry. The others give once, few or many, or a class for an expanded clone.

CASSLDLQGSYEQYF,TGTGCCAGCAGCTTAGATCTGCAGGGCTCCTACGAGCAGTACTTC,once,TRBV7-2,15,-,TRBJ2-7
CASSQGAGGPEEQYF,TGCGCCAGCAGCCAAGGGGCGGGAGGGCCGGAAGAGCAGTACTTC,-,TRBV4-1,15,TRBD2,TRBJ2-5
CASSEDRGYDTEAFF,TGCGCCAGCAGTGAGGACAGGGGATATGACACTGAAGCTTTCTTT,-,TRBV10-1,15,TRBD1,TRBJ1-1
CASRTATMGNSPLHF,TGTGCCAGCCGGACAGCTACGATGGGGAATTCACCCCTCCACTTT,few,TRBV6-5,15,-,TRBJ1-6
CASSPGVGQETQYF,TGCGCCAGCAGCCCGGGGGTGGGCCAAGAGACCCAGTACTTC,-,TRBV5-1,14,-,TRBJ2-5
CSVCWGVFGQLNTEALF,TGCAGCGTCTGCTGGGGGGTGTTCGGTCAGCTGAACACTGAAGCTCTCTTT,-,TRBV29-1,17,-,TRBJ1-1
CSAGEGHEQFF,TGCAGCGCGGGGGAGGGACATGAGCAGTTCTTC,few,TRBV29-1,11,TRBD2,TRBJ2-1
CASSLGGGHTQETQYF,TGTGCCAGCAGCTTAGGCGGGGGACATACCCAAGAGACCCAGTACTTC,-,TRBV7-9,16,-,TRBJ2-5
CASSTRDRGSYEQYF,TGTGCCAGTAGTACAAGGGACAGGGGCTCCTACGAGCAGTACTTC,-,TRBV19,15,TRBD1,TRBJ2-7
CASSLAIGLAGGNEQFF,TGTGCCAGCAGCTTGGCCATAGGGCTAGCGGGAGGGAATGAGCAGTTCTTC,-,TRBV5-4,17,TRBD2,TRBJ2-1
CASSLPARRGPETQYF,TGTGCCAGCAGCCTCCCGGCCAGGAGGGGGCCAGAGACCCAGTACTTC,-,TRBV7-2,16,-,TRBJ2-5
CASSPLGGSTDTQYF,TGTGCCAGCAGTCCCCTGGGCGGGAGCACAGATACGCAGTATTTT,-,TRBV27,15,-,TRBJ2-3
CASRTGTGAYNEQFF,TGTGCCAGCAGAACGGGGACAGGGGCCTACAATGAGCAGTTCTTC,-,TRBV6-5,15,TRBD1,TRBJ2-1
CASMTDSREQFF,TGTGCCAGCATGACAGACTCGCGGGAGCAGTTCTTC,-,TRBV5-4,12,-,TRBJ2-1
CASSVGGSTDTQYF,TGTGCCAGCAGCGTAGGCGGGAGCACAGATACGCAGTATTTT,few,TRBV9,14,-,TRBJ2-3
CASNQWGGSSYGYTF,TGTGCCAGCAACCAATGGGGGGGATCTTCCTATGGCTACACCTTC,-,TRBV5-4,15,-,TRBJ1-2
CASSYGQGTSYEQYF,TGTGCCAGCAGTTACGGGCAGGGGACCTCCTACGAGCAGTACTTC,-,TRBV6-6,15,-,TRBJ2-7
CASSQDMGRRTEAFF,TGCGCCAGCAGCCAAGATATGGGGAGGCGCACTGAAGCTTTCTTT,-,TRBV4-3,15,-,TRBJ1-1
CASSIFRTGLDYGYTF,TGTGCCAGTAGTATATTTCGGACAGGTCTCGACTATGGCTACACCTTC,-,TRBV19,16,TRBD1,TRBJ1-2
CASSSGSGAANVLTF,TGTGCCAGCAGTAGTGGCAGCGGGGCTGCCAACGTCCTGACTTTC,-,TRBV6-6,15,TRBD2,TRBJ2-6
CASSEEGGRTYEQYF,TGTGCCAGCAGTGAAGAAGGAGGTCGGACCTACGAGCAGTACTTC,-,TRBV2,15,-,TRBJ2-7
CASSYGRRGGRDTQYF,TGTGCCAGCAGTTACGGGCGGCGGGGGGGCCGGGATACGCAGTATTTT,-,TRBV6-5,16,TRBD2,TRBJ2-3
CASSRNQGDLGELFF,TGCGCCAGCTCACGGAACCAGGGGGATCTCGGGGAGCTGTTTTTT,once,TRBV18,15,TRBD1,TRBJ2-2
CASSELAGGGTQYF,TGTGCCAGCAGCGAACTAGCGGGGGGCGGGACCCAGTACTTC,-,TRBV27,14,TRBD2,TRBJ2-5
CASSPSGGSGSYNEQFF,TGTGCCAGCAGCCCTAGCGGGGGATCCGGCTCCTACAATGAGCAGTTCTTC,-,TRBV7-2,17,TRBD2,TRBJ2-1
CASSRANTGELFF,TGCGCCAGCAGCCGAGCGAACACCGGGGAGCTGTTTTTT,-,TRBV5-1,13,-,TRBJ2-2
CASSLARVEQYF,TGTGCCAGCAGCTTAGCGCGGGTCGAGCAGTACTTC,-,TRBV7-6,12,-,TRBJ2-7
CASSFLGNQPQHF,TGCGCCAGCAGCTTTTTAGGCAATCAGCCCCAGCATTTT,-,TRBV5-1,13,-,TRBJ1-5
CASSPEGRRDGYTF,TGTGCCAGCAGTCCAGAGGGGAGGCGGGATGGCTACACCTTC,-,TRBV7-2,14,-,TRBJ1-2
CASSVMMEDTQYF,TGTGCCAGCAGCGTCATGATGGAGGATACGCAGTATTTT,-,TRBV9,13,-,TRBJ2-3
CSALSGELFF,TGCAGTGCTCTATCCGGGGAGCTGTTTTTT,-,TRBV20-1,10,-,TRBJ2-2
CASSPSGEEEKLFF,TGTGCCAGCAGCCCGTCCGGGGAGGAAGAAAAACTGTTTTTT,-,TRBV7-9,14,-,TRBJ1-4
CASSGEGAAYGYTF,TGTGCCAGCAGCGGCGAGGGGGCGGCTTATGGCTACACCTTC,-,TRBV7-2,14,TRBD1,TRBJ1-2
CASGLVIVLGGGPVKTQYF,TGTGCTAGTGGTTTGGTAATTGTTCTCGGGGGAGGGCCTGTGAAGACCCAGTACTTC,-,TRBV12-5,19,TRBD2,TRBJ2-5
CASTRGQDTGELFF,TGTGCCAGTACCCGGGGACAGGACACCGGGGAGCTGTTTTTT,-,TRBV19,14,TRBD1,TRBJ2-2
CASGEALRDTQYF,TGTGCCAGCGGTGAAGCGCTGCGGGATACGCAGTATTTT,once,TRBV2,13,-,TRBJ2-3
CASSQAGGTGELFF,TGTGCCAGTAGCCAAGCGGGAGGCACCGGGGAGCTGTTTTTT,-,TRBV19,14,TRBD2,TRBJ2-2
CASSDSSSNSPLHF,TGTGCCAGCAGTGACTCGAGTTCCAATTCACCCCTCCACTTT,-,TRBV6-4,14,-,TRBJ1-6
CASSATQIYEQYF,TGTGCCAGCAGTGCGACACAGATCTACGAGCAGTACTTC,-,TRBV2,13,-,TRBJ2-7
CASSQTPGADTQYF,TGCGCCAGCAGCCAAACGCCGGGTGCGGATACGCAGTATTTT,-,TRBV4-1,14,-,TRBJ2-3
CASSDSNRDTEAFF,TGTGCCAGCAGTGACTCGAACAGGGACACTGAAGCTTTCTTT,-,TRBV6-4,14,-,TRBJ1-1
CARQGATEAFF,TGTGCCAGACAGGGGGCTACTGAAGCTTTCTTT,-,TRBV2,11,TRBD1,TRBJ1-1
CASSLYKRLAGGTYEQYF,TGTGCCAGCAGCTTATACAAAAGACTAGCGGGGGGAACCTACGAGCAGTACTTC,-,TRBV5-6,18,TRBD2,TRBJ2-7
CASSPTGDQPQHF,TGTGCCAGCAGCCCGACAGGGGATCAGCCCCAGCATTTT,-,TRBV9,13,TRBD1,TRBJ1-5
CASSLDSRGIQPQHF,TGTGCCAGCAGCTTAGATAGCAGGGGTATACAGCCCCAGCATTTT,-,TRBV11-3,15,-,TRBJ1-5
CASSVDTGSSYEQYF,TGTGCCAGCAGCGTGGATACCGGGTCCTCCTACGAGCAGTACTTC,-,TRBV5-4,15,-,TRBJ2-7
CATSTRRSGSFSYEQYF,TGTGCCACCAGCACCCGACGAAGCGGGAGCTTTAGCTACGAGCAGTACTTC,few,TRBV15,17,TRBD2,TRBJ2-7
CASSTYRDSPTSGGLAKNIQYF,TGCGCCAGCAGCACCTACCGGGACAGTCCGACTAGCGGGGGTCTAGCCAAAAACATTCAGTACTTC,-,TRBV5-1,22,TRBD2,TRBJ2-4
CASSLAPRQGAGETQYF,TGTGCCAGCAGCTTGGCCCCGAGACAGGGGGCAGGAGAGACCCAGTACTTC,-,TRBV5-4,17,TRBD1,TRBJ2-5
CASSFNGEQYF,TGTGCCAGCAGCTTCAACGGTGAACAGTACTTC,-,TRBV9,11,-,TRBJ2-7
CASSYSGTGYQETQYF,TGTGCCAGCAGTTACTCTGGAACAGGGTACCAAGAGACCCAGTACTTC,-,TRBV6-5,16,-,TRBJ2-5
CASRASGLDTQYF,TGTGCCAGCAGGGCTAGCGGTTTGGATACGCAGTATTTT,-,TRBV7-2,13,TRBD2,TRBJ2-3
CASTLGRGRRNSPLHF,TGTGCCAGCACCTTGGGCAGGGGCCGCCGAAATTCACCCCTCCACTTT,few,TRBV27,16,-,TRBJ1-6
CASSEVGRENTGELFF,TGTGCCAGCAGTGAAGTCGGCAGGGAGAACACCGGGGAGCTGTTTTTT,-,TRBV2,16,-,TRBJ2-2
CASSPGTSGTGELFF,TGTGCTAGCAGCCCCGGGACTAGCGGGACCGGGGAGCTGTTTTTT,-,TRBV7-7,15,TRBD2,TRBJ2-2
CASLTGGGYTYEQYF,TGTGCCAGCCTAACGGGGGGCGGGTATACCTACGAGCAGTACTTC,-,TRBV2,15,-,TRBJ2-7
CASSASVSTGELFF,TGTGCCAGCAGCGCATCGGTTAGTACCGGGGAGCTGTTTTTT,-,TRBV9,14,-,TRBJ2-2
CASSYGPNYGYTF,TGTGCCAGCAGTTACGGTCCGAACTATGGCTACACCTTC,-,TRBV27,13,-,TRBJ1-2
CASSGSAGTGGYGYTF,TGTGCCAGCAGCGGATCTGCCGGGACAGGGGGCTATGGCTACACCTTC,-,TRBV9,16,TRBD1,TRBJ1-2
CASTRQGHEQFF,TGTGCCAGTACCCGACAGGGCCATGAGCAGTTCTTC,-,TRBV21-1,12,-,TRBJ2-1